The clone carrying this T cell receptor (beta chain) has only a few counts. Germline-derived CDR1 and CDR2 are SEHNR and FQNEAQ (reference sequence). V dropped 1 base and J dropped 9 bases, with 10 bases sitting between them. The CDR3 spans 13 residues. The data were obtained in a study of response to subunit inactivated influenza vaccine. TCRdb ran MiXCR on the RT-PCR reads and lists one entry per CDR3 protein. The sample records 500,000 to 600,000 distinct CDR3 sequences, about 11% being singletons. The sample also formed part of further work on T cells expressing NK-cell markers. That source adds: 5'RACE template switching built TCR beta cDNA with unique molecular identifiers. Sorted T-cell subsets CD3+CD56+NKG2C+, CD3+CD56+NKG2C- and CD3+CD56-NKG2C+ were TCR beta-sequenced. In a group of five to seven donors, dominant NKG2C+ clonotypes represented roughly 1.0-7.0% of CD8+ T cells. Leadership of the CD3+CD56-NKG2C+ fraction also belonged to these clonotypes in several donors. Expanded NKG2C+ T cell clones were not confirmed as HCMV-specific.

The sequence came from a man in his fifties who received an inactivated influenza vaccine. This specimen was PBMCs from blood, taken on the day of vaccination. The rearrangement links TRBV7-9 to TRBJ2-1; D call uncertain. CDR3 in amino acids: CASSLVEKAEQFF. In DNA form, the CDR3 reads TGTGCCAGCAGCTTAGTAGAAAAAGCTGAGCAGTTCTTC. Full variable domain (missing parts from reference TRBV7-9 and TRBJ2-1): DTGVSQNPRHKITKRGQNVTFRCDPISEHNRLYWYRQTLGQGPEFLTYFQNEAQLEKSRLLSDRFSAERPKGSFSTLEIQRTEQGDSAMYLCASSLVEKAEQFFGPGTRLTVL.